Detailed here is one T cell receptor beta chain. In this sample, this clone turned up a few times. The antigen this receptor binds is unknown. Base-call qualities are not available, and no considerably larger clone is one nucleotide away. The patients had resection in Japan or China between about 2013 and 2018. Two lung cancer pathologists independently confirmed the histologic diagnosis of each case on H&E slides. To enrich premalignant or tumor cells for nucleic acid extraction, macro-dissection was performed after pathologic assessment. The AllPrep DNA/RNA FFPE Kit was used to isolate DNA from FFPE tissue. The record originates from a study of immune evolution from preneoplasia to lung adenocarcinoma (TCRdb year 2021). At the level of the whole study: HLA loss of heterozygosity was seen in about 7%, 15% and 30% of AIS, MIA and ADC lesions, and in no AAH lesions. Resected precursor lesions (AAH, AIS, MIA) and invasive adenocarcinomas were compared against paired morphologically normal lung tissue. The overall cohort was made up of 45 to 60 patients with pulmonary nodules who had surgical resection. The immune data were integrated with whole exome sequencing and methylation data from the same cohort of nodules. The sample size was set by how many specimens were available, not by a prior power calculation. It was reported in the study that 105 samples were used for TCR sequencing. POLYSOLVER was used to infer class I HLA alleles from exome data, and LOHHLA was used to detect allele-specific HLA loss. TCR sequencing data came from 51 patients. The study used immune gene expression, TCR sequencing and multiplex immunofluorescence to profile the immune contexture of lung adenocarcinoma precursors and invasive adenocarcinoma. General conclusions and limits of the study: Clonality was highest in normal lung, while later-stage lesions appeared to show lower clonality but higher T cell density and diversity. Because all patients came from Japan and China, whether the findings apply to Western populations was uncertain. The highest top T cell clone frequencies were observed in normal lung, and a progressive decrease in top T cell clone frequencies appeared to occur from AAH through AIS, MIA and invasive adenocarcinoma. The findings were based on association rather than direct causation, and larger cohorts with long-term follow-up and longitudinal biopsies were deemed needed. The highest T cell clonality was observed in KRAS-mutant nodules compared with EGFR-mutant or double wild-type lesions.

The immunoSEQ hsTCRbeta Kit was used to sequence TCR beta CDR3 regions from DNA. The paper's processing steps were these. The ImmunoSEQ Analyzer was used to analyse the TCR sequencing data. T cell clonality was defined as 1 minus Pielou's evenness computed on productive rearrangements. T cell diversity was measured with the inverse Simpson index on productive templates. T cell density was expressed as TCR beta template counts normalized to usable DNA, with usable DNA estimated by amplifying and sequencing housekeeping genes. Two-sided Kruskal-Wallis tests were used to compare TCR metrics across histologic stages. The source is immuneACCESS, and TCRdb retained only in-frame sequences with V and J called. Part of the clones is not carried over; for the studies checked, unresolved V genes explain less than half of this, and the remainder is unexplained. The DNA gave D and trimming, while V, J and clone size come from that table. Present in this sample are around 25,000 clones, just under 75% of which were seen just once. The top ten clonotypes cover roughly 5.7% of the sample.

For CDR1 and CDR2, the germline V gene lists ENHRY and SYGVKD. V is pruned by 6 bases and J by 3 bases, leaving 11 bases of the junction without a gene match. The CDR3 runs 16 amino acids, cysteine and phenylalanine included. Only CDR3 DNA is held: 48 bases, read in frame from base 1. Sequenced input: FFPE invasive lung adenocarcinoma tissue. The label giving this sample's cell subset or site can be read as: frankly invasive lung adenocarcinoma (ADC). This chain is built from TRBV10-3 and TRBJ1-1; 9 bases in between match TRBD1. This TCR derives from a person aged 55-75 years with invasive lung adenocarcinoma. Some clones in this sample may be carry-over from other donors' samples. The nucleotide sequence is TGTGCCATCAGCCCGACAGGGGGGGTTGGCGACACTGAAGCTTTCTTT. It encodes CAISPTGGVGDTEAFF.